The 28 T cell receptor beta chains reported below all come from one sample, sequenced in a study of blood T cell repertoires in COVID-19. Sequencing used immunoSEQ multiplex PCR; TCRdb keeps in-frame clones, though not all of them. Of around 170,000 clones in the sample, 80% to 85% were seen once. Input material: PBMCs or T cells enriched from blood (not recorded which). These receptors all come from a woman in her forties or fifties who had recovered from COVID-19.

This sequence joins TRBV29-1 and TRBJ1-2, with unresolved D. V lost 5 bases to trimming and J lost 3 bases, with 4 bases between them. Germline CDR1 SQVTM, CDR2 ANQGSEA. This CDR3 spans 10 amino acids. DNA for the CDR3: TGCAGCGTTTATGACTATGGCTACACCTTC. This sequence encodes CSVYDYGYTF.

This chain links TRBV27 with TRBJ2-1; weak D call: TRBD2 (6 bases). In germline, CDR1 is MNHEY, CDR2 SMNVEV (reference sequence). V gave up 7 bases and J gave up 12 bases, with 25 bases separating them. This CDR3 spans 15 amino acids. The CDR3 bases are TGTGCCAGCAACACACCGGGGGTGGACCAAGGTAGGCAGTTCTTC. It translates to CASNTPGVDQGRQFF.

The chain recombines TRBV6-2 or TRBV6-3 with TRBJ1-5, with TRBD1 matching 7 bases. Germline CDR1 is MNHEY and CDR2 is SVGEGT. V shed 0 bases and J 1 base; nucleotides not matched to a gene: 3. The CDR3 runs to 16 residues. CDR3 in DNA: TGTGCCAGCAGTTACTCAACAGGGGACAGCAATCAGCCCCAGCATTTT. Translating it yields CASSYSTGDSNQPQHF.

The rearrangement uses TRBV7-2 and TRBJ2-7; 9 bases agree with TRBD1. This CDR3 is built from 14 residues. The germline V gene encodes CDR1 SGHTA and CDR2 FQGNSA. J lost 4 bases, V lost 5 bases, and 6 bases had no gene match. The CDR3 sequence is CASSPTGGRYEQYF. In DNA form, the CDR3 reads TGTGCCAGCAGCCCGACAGGGGGAAGGTACGAGCAGTACTTC.

The V and J genes are TRBV4-3 and TRBJ1-5; tentatively, D is TRBD1 (5 bases). This CDR3 comprises 17 residues. Deletions cut 1 base from V and 3 bases from J, with 16 bases between. Germline CDR1 and CDR2: LGHNA and YSLEER. The CDR3 spells CASSQGFGGTLNQPQHF. The CDR3 DNA reads TGCGCCAGCAGCCAAGGATTTGGGGGGACCCTCAATCAGCCCCAGCATTTT.

The gene calls are TRBV7-9 and TRBJ2-1; TRBD2 might be the D (7 bases). CDR1 and CDR2 (germline): SEHNR, FQNEAQ (reference sequence). This CDR3 has 18 amino acids. V lost 3 bases, J lost 3 bases, and 21 bases lay in between. CDR3 protein: CASSLTSHGGADYNEQFF. CDR3 nucleotide sequence: TGTGCCAGCAGCTTGACGTCTCATGGGGGGGCTGACTACAATGAGCAGTTCTTC.

The chain couples TRBV5-8 to TRBJ2-7, with a tentative D call TRBD1 (6 bases). Trimming pared 1 base from V and 5 bases from J, leaving 10 bases between. CDR1 SGHTS and CDR2 YDEGEE come from the germline V gene. CDR3 length: 13 amino acids. CDR3 sequence reads: CASSLLGGHEQYF. CDR3 nucleotides: TGTGCCAGCAGCTTGTTAGGGGGTCACGAGCAGTACTTC. Full variable domain (outside the CDR3, taken from reference TRBV5-8 and TRBJ2-7): EAGVTQSPTHLIKTRGQQATLRCSPISGHTSVYWYQQALGLGLQFLLWYDEGEERNRGNFPPRFSGRQFPNYSSELNVNALELEDSALYLCASSLLGGHEQYFGPGTRLTVT.

The chain joins TRBV6-2 or TRBV6-3 to TRBJ1-1; D remains unclear. The length of the CDR3 is 13 residues. CDR1 is MNHEY, CDR2 SVGEGT, per germline. The ends were cut back, 4 bases at V and 4 bases at J, with 10 bases in the middle. CDR3 nucleotides: TGTGCCAGCAGTTCCTACCTTTTCACTGAAGCTTTCTTT. This translates into CASSSYLFTEAFF.

The chain combines TRBV5-6 with TRBJ1-5; 7 nucleotides agree with TRBD1. Per germline, CDR1 SGHDT and CDR2 YYEEEE. The J segment lost 0 bases and the V segment lost 0 bases, leaving 12 bases of the junction unmatched. The CDR3 spans 19 residues. The CDR3 here is CASSLGMDRKLSSNQPQHF. For the CDR3, the DNA is TGTGCCAGCAGCTTGGGAATGGACAGGAAATTAAGTAGCAATCAGCCCCAGCATTTT.

This chain connects TRBV10-3 to TRBJ2-7; TRBD1 might be the D (5 bases). The V and J ends lost 0 bases and 2 bases respectively, with 11 bases between them. This CDR3 has 15 amino acids. Per the germline V gene, CDR1 is ENHRY and CDR2 is SYGVKD. The CDR3 nucleotides read TGTGCCATCAGTGAGTCCCCCAGGGCCCCCTACGAGCAGTACTTC. Translating it yields CAISESPRAPYEQYF.

In this sample, this clone turned up a few times. V and J are TRBV5-4 and TRBJ2-7; 8 nucleotides align to TRBD1. Germline V gives CDR1 SGHNT, CDR2 YYREEE (reference sequence). The CDR3 runs 15 residues. V lost 4 bases to trimming and J lost 5 bases; unmatched junction nucleotides: 11. In DNA form, the CDR3 reads TGTGCCAGCAGCCTACAGGGGACAGGCGGCAACGAGCAGTACTTC. Its protein is CASSLQGTGGNEQYF. The full variable domain, completed using reference TRBV5-4 and TRBJ2-7, is ETGVTQSPTHLIKTRGQQVTLRCSSQSGHNTVSWYQQALGQGPQFIFQYYREEENGRGNFPPRFSGLQFPNYSSELNVNALELDDSALYLCASSLQGTGGNEQYFGPGTRLTVT.

This clone was picked up a small number of times. V usage is TRBV3-1 (or the pseudogene TRBV3-2) and J usage is TRBJ2-3, with 8 bases identical to TRBD1. This CDR3 has 14 residues. Germline assignment: CDR1 LGHDT and CDR2 YNNKEL (reference sequence). J lost 4 bases, V lost 4 bases, and 4 bases had no gene match. Written as DNA, the CDR3 is TGTGCCAGCAGCCGGGACAGGAGAGCAGATACGCAGTATTTT. As protein: CASSRDRRADTQYF.

The chain employs TRBV3-1 (or the pseudogene TRBV3-2) and TRBJ1-1; D ambiguous. Germline assignment: CDR1 LGHDT and CDR2 YNNKEL (reference sequence). The CDR3 is 14 residues long. Trimming took 4 bases from V and 4 from J, leaving 13 bases between them. CDR3 sequence: CASSLDLLFTEAFF. The CDR3 DNA is TGTGCCAGCAGCCTAGACCTCCTCTTCACTGAAGCTTTCTTT.

This clone appeared a few times. Other nucleotide sequences from this sample produce the same CDR3. This rearrangement joins TRBV11-3 to TRBJ1-1; D uncertain. Per the germline V gene, CDR1 is SGHNT and CDR2 is YENEEA. This CDR3 has 13 amino acids. V was trimmed by 1 base and J by 5 bases, leaving 8 bases between them. CDR3 DNA: TGTGCCAGCAGCTTAGGGGAGAGGACTGAAGCTTTCTTT. It codes for CASSLGERTEAFF.

This chain links TRBV5-1 with TRBJ1-2; D ambiguous. CDR3 length equals 16 residues. The ends were cut back, 4 bases at V and 3 bases at J, with 19 bases in the middle. Germline assignment: CDR1 SGHRS and CDR2 YFSETQ. In nucleotides, the CDR3 is TGCGCCAGCAGCCAGGCTTTTGGACTTTTCGACTATGGCTACACCTTC. Residues: CASSQAFGLFDYGYTF.

This clone was recorded once. This sequence joins TRBV2 and TRBJ1-1, with D possibly TRBD1 on 6 matching bases. Trimming took off 8 bases at V and 5 bases at J, with 15 bases between the two ends. The CDR3 runs 13 residues. Germline V CDR1 and CDR2: SNHLY, FYNNEI. The CDR3 sequence: CASGNRVGTEAFF. CDR3 bases: TGTGCCAGCGGAAACAGGGTCGGAACTGAAGCTTTCTTT.

The chain is built from TRBV7-2 and TRBJ1-5; D unclear. The V end was cut by 5 bases, the J end by 0 bases, with 5 bases between. The CDR3 contains 13 residues. Per germline, CDR1 SGHTA and CDR2 FQGNSA. This chain's CDR3 is CASSSISNQPQHF. The CDR3 coding sequence is TGTGCCAGCAGCAGCATTAGCAATCAGCCCCAGCATTTT.

J is TRBJ2-2 and V is TRBV10-3; TRBD1 aligns across 9 bases. This CDR3 is built from 15 residues. J gave up 0 bases and V 6 bases, and 2 bases lay outside the gene matches. In germline, CDR1 is ENHRY, CDR2 SYGVKD. DNA for the CDR3: TGTGCCATCAGGGGACAGGGACCGAACACCGGGGAGCTGTTTTTT. Protein: CAIRGQGPNTGELFF.

This chain joins TRBV4-3 and TRBJ2-1; the D gene is possibly TRBD2 (6 bases). With 0 bases removed from V and 2 bases from J, the gap between germline ends came to 11 bases. The germline gives CDR1 LGHNA, CDR2 YSLEER. There are 16 residues in the CDR3. Written as DNA, the CDR3 is TGCGCCAGCAGCCAAGAGGGCGGGGCCGCCTACAATGAGCAGTTCTTC. Encoded protein: CASSQEGGAAYNEQFF.

V is TRBV5-4 and J is TRBJ1-4; the D is unclear. Germline assignment: CDR1 SGHNT and CDR2 YYREEE (reference sequence). The CDR3 totals 13 residues. Between the trimmed V and J ends, which lost 2 bases and 5 bases, there was a span of 7 bases. The CDR3 protein is CASSFKLNEKLFF. The CDR3 DNA sequence: TGTGCCAGCAGCTTTAAATTGAATGAAAAACTGTTTTTT.

This chain joins TRBV3-1 (or the pseudogene TRBV3-2) and TRBJ2-2; 8 bases are a match to TRBD2. V dropped 3 bases and J dropped 2; count of bases not matched to a gene: 5. CDR1 is LGHDT and CDR2 is YNNKEL in the germline V gene (reference sequence). The CDR3 consists of 16 residues. The CDR3 region is CASSQWTSPNTGELFF. CDR3 DNA: TGTGCCAGCAGCCAGTGGACTAGCCCAAACACCGGGGAGCTGTTTTTT.

V is TRBV29-1 and J is TRBJ1-5, with 8 positions matching TRBD1. V shed 4 bases and J 4 bases; nucleotides not matched to a gene: 3. Germline loops: CDR1 SQVTM, CDR2 ANQGSEA. The CDR3 has 13 residues. Here the CDR3 reads CSVGTGLNQPQHF. As DNA, the CDR3 is TGCAGCGTTGGGACAGGGTTAAATCAGCCCCAGCATTTT.

This chain connects TRBV7-3 to TRBJ2-2; a weak D match, TRBD1 (6 bases). The CDR3 totals 15 residues. Looked up from germline, CDR1 is SGHTA and CDR2 is FQGTGA. The V gene lost 4 bases and the J gene lost 6 bases, with 15 bases spanning the gap. CDR3 coding DNA: TGTGCCAGCAGCTCCACCGGGACAAGCCCCGGGGAGCTGTTTTTT. Amino acid sequence: CASSSTGTSPGELFF.

The chain joins TRBV2 to TRBJ1-5, with D perhaps TRBD1 (5 bases). The CDR3 spans 14 residues. V lost 1 base and J 4 bases, leaving 8 bases between the germline ends. CDR1 is SNHLY and CDR2 is FYNNEI in the germline V gene. The CDR3 reads CASSEGTLNQPQHF. The CDR3 DNA sequence: TGTGCCAGCAGTGAAGGGACACTAAATCAGCCCCAGCATTTT.

The CDR3 loop is CASSYADGTSGSYEQYF. CDR3 coding DNA: TGTGCCAGCAGCTATGCTGATGGGACTAGCGGGAGCTACGAGCAGTACTTC. V is TRBV7-6 and J is TRBJ2-7; 14 bases are a match to TRBD2. The trim removed 4 bases at V and 3 bases at J, leaving 8 bases unmatched. The CDR3 sequence is 17 residues long. Germline assignment: CDR1 SGHVS and CDR2 FNYEAQ.

This chain uses TRBV28 with TRBJ2-3; a possible D gene is TRBD2 (5 bases). This CDR3 region has 13 residues. Germline values: CDR1 MDHEN, CDR2 SYDVKM. Trimming removed 4 bases from V and 7 bases from J, with 12 bases in between. CDR3 bases: TGTGCCAGCAGTTCGTCTAGCTTATATACGCAGTATTTT. This translates into CASSSSSLYTQYF.

The chain uses TRBV7-2 and TRBJ1-6, with 10 bases fitting TRBD1. The germline V gene encodes CDR1 SGHTA and CDR2 FQGNSA. The CDR3 sequence is 15 residues long. Trimming cost V 5 bases and J 10 bases; bases outside gene matches: 8. This CDR3 is CASSLRGTGVSPLHF. Here the CDR3 DNA reads TGTGCCAGCAGCCTGCGCGGGACAGGGGTCTCACCCCTCCACTTT.

The chain employs TRBV5-4 and TRBJ2-7; 10 bases are shared with TRBD2. Per the germline V gene, CDR1 is SGHNT and CDR2 is YYREEE (reference sequence). Trimming took 9 bases from V and 5 from J; bases not matched to a gene: 2. The CDR3 consists of 11 residues. This CDR3 is CATGTSDEQYF. As DNA, the CDR3 is TGTGCCACAGGGACTAGCGACGAGCAGTACTTC.